The rows below give T cell receptor beta chains drawn from one sample of a study of cytomegalovirus exposure and HLA in healthy donors. Assay used: immunoSEQ multiplex PCR; TCRdb lists only in-frame clones, some missing. The sample records about 150,000 clones, about 68% being singletons. The sequencing input was PBMCs. The receptors shown here come from a man aged 25-45 years in good health and CMV-seronegative. Each CDR3 is given with its conserved first and last residue. D genes are given only for firm matches. Size tells how often a clone was seen (once, few, many) or the class of an expanded clone, and some rows leave it out.

v_gene	j_gene	d_gene	abundance	len	CDR3nt	CDR3aa
TRBV20-1	TRBJ1-1	.	.	11	TGCAGTGCTAGAGAGGGGGGAGAAGCTTTCTTT	CSAREGGEAFF
TRBV4-3	TRBJ2-7	TRBD1	.	15	TGCGCCAGCAGCCAAGATTCCCAGGGGGCTCGCGAGCAGTACTTC	CASSQDSQGAREQYF
TRBV13	TRBJ2-1	.	.	11	TGTGCCAGCAGCTTCTTAAATGAGCAGTTCTTC	CASSFLNEQFF
TRBV7-9	TRBJ1-4	.	few	12	TGTGCCAGCAGCAACGGAGGACAAAAACTGTTTTTT	CASSNGGQKLFF
TRBV27	TRBJ2-5	.	.	15	TGTGCCAGCAGTTTATTGGGCGGGGGCAGGGAGACCCAGTACTTC	CASSLLGGGRETQYF
TRBV14	TRBJ2-7	TRBD2	.	17	TGTGCCAGCAGCCAACCGTCACTAGCGGAGAATTCCTACGAGCAGTACTTC	CASSQPSLAENSYEQYF
TRBV4-2	TRBJ2-5	.	.	13	TGTGCCAGCAGCCAAGACAGGGCTCAAGAGCAGTACTTC	CASSQDRAQEQYF
TRBV7-6	TRBJ1-6	.	.	14	.	CASSVGTGNSPLNF
TRBV19	TRBJ2-1	TRBD2	.	17	TGTGCCAGTAAGGGACTAGCGGGAATACCGTCCTACAATGAGCAATTCTTC	CASKGLAGIPSYNEQFF
TRBV29-1	TRBJ2-1	TRBD1	.	13	TGCAGCGCCGTAGGGACAGGGAAGGTTGAGCAGTTCTTC	CSAVGTGKVEQFF
TRBV29-1	TRBJ1-2	TRBD1	.	15	TGCAGCGTTGAAACGGACAGGTCGTGGGGCTATGGCTACACCTTC	CSVETDRSWGYGYTF
TRBV19	TRBJ2-4	TRBD1	once	14	TGTGCCAGTAGTACCACAGGGGGCAAAAACATTCAGTACTTC	CASSTTGGKNIQYF
TRBV6-1	TRBJ1-5	TRBD1	.	15	TGTGCCAGCACCTCTTCAACGGGGACAGATCAGCCCCAGCATTTT	CASTSSTGTDQPQHF
TRBV5-1	TRBJ2-1	TRBD2	few	15	TGCGCCAGCAGCTCTTGGACTAGTCGCGGCAATGAGCAGTTCTTC	CASSSWTSRGNEQFF
TRBV7-2	TRBJ1-6	.	.	15	TGTGCCAGCACCTTCGGAGACAGGTTAAATTCACCCCTCCCCTTT	CASTFGDRLNSPLPF
TRBV5-1	TRBJ2-3	TRBD2	once	15	TGCGCCAGCAGCTTGAGGGCGGGGGTGGCAGATACGCAGTATTTT	CASSLRAGVADTQYF
TRBV2	TRBJ2-1	.	.	12	TGTGCCAGCAGTCGACTTGCGAATGGGCAGTTCTTC	CASSRLANGQFF
TRBV7-2	TRBJ2-1	TRBD2	.	16	TGTGCCAGCAGCTTAGGGACTAGCGGGGGGGCGGGGGAGCAGTTCTTC	CASSLGTSGGAGEQFF
TRBV5-1	TRBJ2-3	TRBD2	.	16	TGCGCCAGCAGCTTGGGAAGCGGGGGGAACACAGATACGCAGTATTTT	CASSLGSGGNTDTQYF
TRBV5-6	TRBJ2-6	.	.	16	TGTGCCAGCAGCTCGAGGGGGAACTCTGGGGCCAACGTCCTGACTTTC	CASSSRGNSGANVLTF
TRBV5-1	TRBJ2-7	TRBD1	few	15	TGCGCCAGCAGCTTACCCGGGACAGGGCCCTACGAGCAGTACTTC	CASSLPGTGPYEQYF
TRBV5-4	TRBJ2-2	.	.	16	TGTGCCAGCAGCTTCATAGTGACAGTGAACACCGGGGAGCTGTTTTTT	CASSFIVTVNTGELFF
TRBV29-1	TRBJ1-2	.	.	13	TGCAGCGTGGCCGGGACAACCAACTATGGCTACACCTTC	CSVAGTTNYGYTF
TRBV18	TRBJ2-7	TRBD1	.	13	TGTGCCAGCACCGACAGGGCTACCTACGAGCAGTACTTC	CASTDRATYEQYF
TRBV15	TRBJ2-7	TRBD2	.	17	TGTGCCACCAGCAGAGATGAGCCGGCGGGGGGGTCCTACGAGCAGTACTTC	CATSRDEPAGGSYEQYF
TRBV18	TRBJ2-3	.	.	12	TGTGCCAGCTCACCACAACAGGATACGCAGTATTTT	CASSPQQDTQYF
TRBV7-2	TRBJ2-3	.	.	16	TGTGCCAGCAGCTTAGGGACGGGGGGCGGCACAGATACGCAGTATTTT	CASSLGTGGGTDTQYF
TRBV4-2	TRBJ1-2	.	.	16	TGTGCCAGCAGCCAAGAAGGCGGCCGGGTTGGTGAGGGCTACACCTTC	CASSQEGGRVGEGYTF
TRBV5-1	TRBJ2-1	TRBD2	few	14	TGCGCCAGCAGCTGGATAGCGGGAGCCAATGAGCAGTTCTTC	CASSWIAGANEQFF
TRBV6-1	TRBJ2-1	.	.	10	TGTGCCAGCCGGTACAATGAGCAGTTCTTC	CASRYNEQFF
TRBV2	TRBJ1-1	TRBD1	.	14	TGTGCCAGCAGCCTGGACAGGTTGAACACTGAAGCTTTCTTT	CASSLDRLNTEAFF
TRBV7-9	TRBJ1-3	.	.	16	TGTGCCAGCAGCCTAGACCAGGCGCTCTCTGGAAACACCATATATTTT	CASSLDQALSGNTIYF
TRBV19	TRBJ1-5	TRBD1	.	13	TGTGCCAGTAGTAGGGACAGGGAGAGGTCCCAGCATTTT	CASSRDRERSQHF